The 14 T cell receptor beta chains below all came from one sample that was sequenced in a study of T cell responses to AZD1222 COVID-19 vaccine. Sequencing was performed with immunoSEQ multiplex PCR; in TCRdb, only in-frame clones are kept and a portion is missing. The sample has about 120,000 clones, 90% seen once; the top ten hold just over 7%. The sequences come from peripheral blood, collected on day 0 of AZD1222 vaccination. The receptors derive from an adult in good health.

V usage is TRBV5-4 and J usage is TRBJ2-1; D perhaps matches TRBD2 (6 bases). V was pared by 0 bases and J by 7 bases, with 20 bases between. This CDR3 spans 17 amino acids. Germline lookup yields CDR1 SGHNT and CDR2 YYREEE (reference sequence). The chain's CDR3 is CASSLGGSGVSSNEQFF. The CDR3 DNA sequence: TGTGCCAGCAGCTTGGGAGGTAGCGGAGTTTCTTCGAATGAGCAGTTCTTC.

This chain uses TRBV18 with TRBJ1-2; 8 bases are a match to TRBD1. After removal of 0 bases from V and 2 bases from J, the junction contained 2 bases not matched to a gene. The CDR3 length is 15 residues. From germline, CDR1 is KGHSH and CDR2 LQKENI. The CDR3 region has the DNA TGTGCCAGCTCACCACCGAGGGACAGGAACTATGGCTACACCTTC. Protein: CASSPPRDRNYGYTF. The full variable domain, in which reference TRBV18 and TRBJ1-2 provide the parts outside the CDR3, is NAGVMQNPRHLVRRRGQEARLRCSPMKGHSHVYWYRQLPEEGLKFMVYLQKENIIDESGMPKERFSAEFPKEGPSILRIQQVVRGDSAAYFCASSPPRDRNYGYTFGSGTRLTVV.

The chain joins TRBV9 to TRBJ1-6; 9 bases map to TRBD1. Germline V gene sequence: CDR1 SGDLS, CDR2 YYNGEE. The CDR3 contains 16 residues. Trimming cost V 4 bases and J 7 bases; bases outside gene matches: 9. CDR3 residues: CASSPQWDRANSPLHF. The DNA of the CDR3 is TGTGCCAGCAGCCCTCAATGGGACAGGGCAAATTCACCCCTCCACTTT.

V usage is TRBV29-1 and J usage is TRBJ1-1, with TRBD1 matching 7 bases. The CDR3 runs to 12 residues. Trimming cost V 5 bases and J 8 bases; bases outside gene matches: 8. The germline CDR1 and CDR2 sequences are SQVTM and ANQGSEA. CDR3 DNA: TGCAGCGTTACGAGAGGGGACAGAGAAGCTTTCTTT. Its protein product is CSVTRGDREAFF.

The chain joins TRBV15 to TRBJ1-5; TRBD1 matches at 7 bases. This CDR3 has 16 residues. Germline CDR1 and CDR2: LNHNV and YYDKDF (reference sequence). Losses at the gene ends were 3 bases for V and 7 bases for J; bases not matched to a gene: 12. The CDR3 region is CATSSILGTVRQPQHF. CDR3 nucleotides: TGTGCCACCAGCAGTATACTTGGGACAGTCAGGCAGCCCCAGCATTTT.

This rearrangement joins TRBV5-6 to TRBJ2-2; no clear D. Looked up from germline, CDR1 is SGHDT and CDR2 is YYEEEE. The V end lost 0 bases, the J end lost 6 bases, and 3 bases lay between the germline ends. The CDR3 is made up of 12 amino acids. The CDR3 reads CASSLVPGELFF. The CDR3 DNA is TGTGCCAGCAGCTTGGTCCCCGGGGAGCTGTTTTTT. Full variable domain (outside the CDR3, taken from reference TRBV5-6 and TRBJ2-2): DAGVTQSPTHLIKTRGQQVTLRCSPKSGHDTVSWYQQALGQGPQFIFQYYEEEERQRGNFPDRFSGHQFPNYSSELNVNALLLGDSALYLCASSLVPGELFFGEGSRLTVL.

The chain links TRBV15 to TRBJ2-7, with a possible D match to TRBD2 (5 bases). The V gene lost 5 bases and the J gene lost 1 base, with 15 bases spanning the gap. The CDR3 consists of 15 residues. Germline V gene sequence: CDR1 LNHNV, CDR2 YYDKDF (reference sequence). CDR3 DNA: TGTGCCACCAGCCAAGGACGCCAGCGGTCCTACGAGCAGTACTTC. It is translated as CATSQGRQRSYEQYF. Full variable domain (missing parts from reference TRBV15 and TRBJ2-7): DAMVIQNPRYQVTQFGKPVTLSCSQTLNHNVMYWYQQKSSQAPKLLFHYYDKDFNNEADTPDNFQSRRPNTSFCFLDIRSPGLGDTAMYLCATSQGRQRSYEQYFGPGTRLTVT.

The rearrangement joins TRBV6-1 to TRBJ1-2; D remains unclear. CDR3 length: 16 amino acids. Looked up from germline, CDR1 is MNHNS and CDR2 is SASEGT. Between the trimmed V and J ends, which lost 1 base and 0 bases, there was a span of 12 bases. CDR3 nucleotide sequence: TGTGCCAGCAGTGAAGTTTATCCGGGAACTAACTATGGCTACACCTTC. Protein: CASSEVYPGTNYGYTF.

This chain joins TRBV11-2 and TRBJ2-7; D may be TRBD2 (5 bases). CDR3 length equals 16 residues. The V gene lost 3 bases and the J gene lost 2 bases, with 17 bases spanning the gap. CDR1 and CDR2 from the germline V gene are SGHAT and FQNNGV. CDR3 DNA: TGTGCCAGCAGCTTCCGAAGGGAATCCGGGACCTACGAGCAGTACTTC. Amino acids: CASSFRRESGTYEQYF.

The rearrangement links TRBV3-1 (or the pseudogene TRBV3-2) to TRBJ2-5; 10 bases match TRBD2. V was pared by 4 bases and J by 4 bases, with 15 bases of the junction left unmatched. The CDR3 covers 18 residues. Germline CDR1 LGHDT, CDR2 YNNKEL (reference sequence). In DNA form, the CDR3 reads TGTGCCAGCAGCCCCACAGGAGCGGGAGGGCTCGGGGTAGAGACCCAGTACTTC. It specifies CASSPTGAGGLGVETQYF.

This clone was picked up one time. The chain has TRBV11-2 and TRBJ2-7, with D uncertain. Germline V gene lookup returns CDR1 SGHAT and CDR2 FQNNGV. Trimming stripped 5 bases from V and 9 bases from J, with 11 bases between. CDR3 length: 11 residues. This CDR3 reads CASSASLWQYF. In DNA, the CDR3 is TGTGCCAGCAGCGCCAGTCTGTGGCAGTACTTC.

This chain uses TRBV7-9 with TRBJ2-7, with 10 bases that match TRBD1. The CDR3 sequence is 14 residues long. The germline V gene has CDR1 SEHNR and CDR2 FQNEAQ (reference sequence). Trimming at V came to 5 bases and at J to 4 bases, leaving 5 bases not matched to a gene. The CDR3 spells CASSPDRGRYEQYF. For the CDR3, the DNA is TGTGCCAGCAGCCCCGACAGGGGGCGGTACGAGCAGTACTTC.

This chain links TRBV21-1 with TRBJ2-6; the listed D gene, TRBD1, was not tested against the DNA. TRBV21-1 represents a pseudogene. CDR3 length: 14 amino acids. The CDR3 bases are TGTGCCAGTAGGACAGGTTCAGGGGCCAACGTCCTGACTTTC. Protein: CASRTGSGANVLTF.

The chain has TRBV10-2 and TRBJ2-2; D not resolved. The germline CDR1 and CDR2 sequences are WSHSY and SAAADI. The CDR3 is 14 amino acids. V was shortened by 2 bases and J by 2 bases, with 6 bases between the two germline ends. Written as DNA, the CDR3 is TGCGCCAGCAGTGAGAGTTACAACACCGGGGAGCTGTTTTTT. Protein: CASSESYNTGELFF.